The clone carrying this T cell receptor (beta chain) was picked up many times. Its matching antigen is unknown. The unsorted libraries originated from 2 million PBMCs kept at -80 C. The data belong to a study of neurological immune-mediated disorders. The V end was cut by 4 bases, the J end by 2 bases, with 22 bases between. Germline CDR1 reads MNHEY; CDR2 reads SMNVEV (reference sequence). The CDR3 is made up of 18 amino acids. Synthesis of cDNA was performed by 5'RACE using 10-nucleotide random UMIs. Every sequencing run gave over 200 million TCR-beta sequences, taken from 15-18 subjects. One entry per CDR3 protein, called by TCRdb with MiXCR from the 5' RACE reads. This sample has 45,000 to 55,000 distinct CDR3 sequences; around 10% occur once, and the top ten carry approximately 21%. Study results and limitations: CDR3 amino acid sequences found in expanded clones were never shared across subjects, suggesting private repertoires in all groups.

The clonotype originates from a middle-aged woman with HTLV-1-associated myelopathy (HAM/TSP). The gene calls are TRBV27 and TRBJ2-3; D is perhaps TRBD2 (6 bases). Sequenced input: PBMCs. CDR3 region: CASSSTGTWVKDTDTQYF. The CDR3 DNA sequence: TGTGCCAGCAGTTCCACCGGGACTTGGGTTAAGGACACAGATACGCAGTATTTT.